The T cell receptor beta chain under discussion was sequenced for a study of T-cell memory formation after mild COVID-19. As for the study in general: Clusters were largely donor specific.

CDR1 is SGHTA and CDR2 is FQGNSA in the germline V gene. The CDR3 runs to 15 residues. Deletions cut 5 bases from V and 2 bases from J, with 16 bases between. One entry per CDR3 protein results from TCRdb running MiXCR on the 5' RACE reads. Among about half a million distinct CDR3 sequences listed, 15% to 20% were seen once. This clonotype has a handful of counts. The gene calls are TRBV7-2 and TRBJ2-7; TRBD1 is a possible D gene (5 bases). The source material was PBMCs or a T cell subset sorted from them (not recorded which). The receptor comes from an adult woman who had mild COVID-19 (a few samples of this study predate the infection). Cell type and time point are not known. In nucleotides, the CDR3 is TGTGCCAGCAGCCATGTGGGGCTAGGCCCCTACGAGCAGTACTTC. Translating gives CASSHVGLGPYEQYF. Looking up the rest from reference TRBV7-2 and TRBJ2-7 gives the full variable domain: GAGVSQSPSNKVTEKGKDVELRCDPISGHTALYWYRQSLGQGLEFLIYFQGNSAPDKSGLPSDRFSAERTGGSVSTLTIQRTQQEDSAVYLCASSHVGLGPYEQYFGPGTRLTVT.